The rows below give T cell receptor beta chains drawn from one sample of a study of cytomegalovirus exposure and HLA in healthy donors. TCRdb keeps only in-frame clones here, not all; method: immunoSEQ multiplex PCR. The data contain approximately 150,000 clones, around four fifths of them singletons. The specimen sequenced was PBMCs. The source is a man between 25 and 39 years old in good health and CMV-seronegative. CDR3s include the opening cysteine and the closing phenylalanine or tryptophan. Fields, in order: CDR3 DNA, CDR3 protein, D gene, V gene, clone size, J gene. A D gene is named only where the DNA matches it firmly. Size is stated for part of the rows, as once, few or many counts, or as a class when the clone is expanded.

CDR3nt: TGTGCCAGCAGAAGGGACATTGGGGGAGAGACCCAGTACTTC
CDR3aa: CASRRDIGGETQYF
d_gene: .
v_gene: TRBV6-5
abundance: .
j_gene: TRBJ2-5

CDR3nt: TGTGCCAGCGGAGAAACAGGGAGCGGATATAATTCACCCCTCCACTTT
CDR3aa: CASGETGSGYNSPLHF
d_gene: .
v_gene: TRBV28
abundance: .
j_gene: TRBJ1-6

CDR3nt: TGTGCCAGCAGCCCCCTAGCGGGAGGGCCGGGGGAGACCCAGTACTTC
CDR3aa: CASSPLAGGPGETQYF
d_gene: TRBD2
v_gene: TRBV5-4
abundance: .
j_gene: TRBJ2-5

CDR3nt: TGTGCCAGCAGTGACGACAGAAGCAATCAGCCCCAGCATTTT
CDR3aa: CASSDDRSNQPQHF
d_gene: .
v_gene: TRBV6-5
abundance: .
j_gene: TRBJ1-5

CDR3nt: TGCGCCAGCAGTCAAGATAACAGGGGGAATCAGCCCCAGCATTTT
CDR3aa: CASSQDNRGNQPQHF
d_gene: TRBD1
v_gene: TRBV4-3
abundance: .
j_gene: TRBJ1-5

CDR3nt: TGTGCCAGTCATCGCGCGGGCGAGCAGTACTTC
CDR3aa: CASHRAGEQYF
d_gene: .
v_gene: TRBV6-5
abundance: .
j_gene: TRBJ2-7

CDR3nt: TGCGCCAGCAGCCTAGGACGAGGGAAGCTGACTAATGAAAAACTGTTTTTT
CDR3aa: CASSLGRGKLTNEKLFF
d_gene: .
v_gene: TRBV4-1
abundance: .
j_gene: TRBJ1-4

CDR3nt: TGTGCCAGCAGCCTGGACAGCTTTAATGAAAAACTGTTTTTT
CDR3aa: CASSLDSFNEKLFF
d_gene: .
v_gene: TRBV28
abundance: .
j_gene: TRBJ1-4

CDR3nt: TGTGCCACCAGCAGTAAAAGGGGCCCCTCCTACAATGAGCAGTTCTTC
CDR3aa: CATSSKRGPSYNEQFF
d_gene: .
v_gene: TRBV15
abundance: .
j_gene: TRBJ2-1

CDR3nt: TGTGCCAGTAGTATAATTTACAAGGGGCTCGGCCAAGAGACCCAGTACTTC
CDR3aa: CASSIIYKGLGQETQYF
d_gene: .
v_gene: TRBV19
abundance: .
j_gene: TRBJ2-5

CDR3nt: TGCGCCAGCAGCCAAGATGGAGGGACTGAAAACATTCAGTACTTC
CDR3aa: CASSQDGGTENIQYF
d_gene: .
v_gene: TRBV4-3
abundance: once
j_gene: TRBJ2-4

CDR3nt: TGTGCCAGCAGCGCTGACATCCGCCCCGGGACAGGGACCGTGAACACTGAAGCTTTCTTT
CDR3aa: CASSADIRPGTGTVNTEAFF
d_gene: TRBD1
v_gene: TRBV9
abundance: few
j_gene: TRBJ1-1

CDR3nt: TGTGCCAGCTCACCACCGCAACAGGGGGCTGGATGGGAGCAGTTCTTC
CDR3aa: CASSPPQQGAGWEQFF
d_gene: TRBD1
v_gene: TRBV18
abundance: .
j_gene: TRBJ2-1

CDR3nt: TGTGCCAGCAGTATCCCAGGGGGTGGTGGGGGTCAGCCCCAGCATTTT
CDR3aa: CASSIPGGGGGQPQHF
d_gene: TRBD1
v_gene: TRBV28
abundance: .
j_gene: TRBJ1-5

CDR3nt: TGTGCCAGCAGCCACGTATCGGGTCGAGAGACCCAGTACTTC
CDR3aa: CASSHVSGRETQYF
d_gene: .
v_gene: TRBV7-2
abundance: .
j_gene: TRBJ2-5

CDR3nt: TGTGCCAGCAGCCCCGGGAGTGAGGGTGGGAACACTGAAGCTTTCTTT
CDR3aa: CASSPGSEGGNTEAFF
d_gene: .
v_gene: TRBV28
abundance: .
j_gene: TRBJ1-1

CDR3nt: TGTGCCAGCAGTTCCGGGGTGGCAAACATTCAGTATTTC
CDR3aa: CASSSGVANIQYF
d_gene: .
v_gene: TRBV6-6
abundance: .
j_gene: TRBJ2-4

CDR3nt: TGTGCCAGCAGCCCTCATGGACAGAACCAAGAGACCCAGTACTTC
CDR3aa: CASSPHGQNQETQYF
d_gene: .
v_gene: TRBV7-2
abundance: .
j_gene: TRBJ2-5